These 13 T cell receptor beta chains were all obtained from the same sample, sequenced in a study of blood T cell repertoires in COVID-19. Data came from immunoSEQ multiplex PCR; TCRdb stores just in-frame clones and leaves some out. The sample includes 60,000 to 70,000 clones, 82% seen only once; the top ten take under 7%. Sequencing was performed on peripheral blood. These receptors were collected from a man between 60 and 75 years old with acute or convalescent COVID-19.

The chain recombines TRBV18 with TRBJ1-1; perhaps TRBD1 as D (6 bases). Trimming removed 1 base from V and 1 base from J, with 10 bases in between. CDR3 length: 15 residues. CDR1 is KGHSH and CDR2 is LQKENI in the germline V gene. CDR3 amino acids: CASSPRSGANTEAFF. The CDR3, as DNA: TGTGCCAGCTCACCACGTTCAGGGGCGAACACTGAAGCTTTCTTT. The complete variable domain, with remaining parts taken from reference TRBV18 and TRBJ1-1, reads NAGVMQNPRHLVRRRGQEARLRCSPMKGHSHVYWYRQLPEEGLKFMVYLQKENIIDESGMPKERFSAEFPKEGPSILRIQQVVRGDSAAYFCASSPRSGANTEAFFGQGTRLTVV.

The chain recombines TRBV10-3 with TRBJ2-6; maybe TRBD1 (6 bases). Looked up from germline, CDR1 is ENHRY and CDR2 is SYGVKD. V was clipped by 3 bases and J by 0 bases, with 6 bases between them. CDR3 length: 15 residues. In DNA form, the CDR3 reads TGTGCCATCAGTGACAGGGGCTCTGGGGCCAACGTCCTGACTTTC. Its protein product is CAISDRGSGANVLTF.

V and J are TRBV5-1 and TRBJ2-2, with TRBD2 as a possible D gene (5 bases). CDR1 and CDR2 from the germline V gene are SGHRS and YFSETQ. This CDR3 comprises 14 residues. Trimming took 0 bases from V and 6 from J, leaving 9 bases between them. CDR3 sequence (DNA): TGCGCCAGCAGCTTGGCCGGAGGCCCCGGGGAGCTGTTTTTT. Translating it yields CASSLAGGPGELFF.

This clone has more than one count but fewer than ten. The CDR3 sequence: CATPGVSNYGYTF. The CDR3 region has the DNA TGTGCCACCCCGGGGGTATCTAACTATGGCTACACCTTC. The chain couples TRBV6-6 to TRBJ1-2, with D possibly being TRBD1 (5 bases). V dropped 10 bases and J dropped 0 bases, with 12 bases sitting between them. The length of the CDR3 is 13 residues. Germline V CDR1 and CDR2: MNHNY, SVGAGI (reference sequence).

In nucleotides, the CDR3 is TGTGCCAGCAGTTTAAGGGCCACAGCGGCAAACACCGGGGAGCTGTTTTTT. This codes for CASSLRATAANTGELFF. The rearrangement links TRBV27 to TRBJ2-2, with D maybe TRBD2 (5 bases). Trimming removed 2 bases from V and 2 bases from J, with 15 bases in between. The germline CDR1 and CDR2 sequences are MNHEY and SMNVEV (reference sequence). The CDR3 has 17 amino acids.

This clone has a single count. The gene calls are TRBV7-2 and TRBJ2-5; TRBD2 aligns across 10 bases. J gave up 5 bases and V 5 bases, and 8 bases lay outside the gene matches. This CDR3 has 15 residues. The V gene's germline CDR1 is SGHTA and CDR2 FQGNSA. The CDR3 DNA follows: TGTGCCAGCAGCCCAGAAGCGGGGGGGAAGGAGACCCAGTACTTC. Its translation: CASSPEAGGKETQYF.

The chain has TRBV2 and TRBJ1-4, with TRBD1 matching 7 bases. The CDR3 runs 14 residues. V gave up 6 bases and J gave up 15 bases; unmatched junction bases: 16. Germline CDR1 and CDR2: SNHLY and FYNNEI. CDR3 region: CASSLDRAQLYVFF. In nucleotides, the CDR3 is TGTGCCAGCAGCCTTGACAGGGCCCAACTTTACGTGTTTTTT.

The J gene is TRBJ2-1, the V gene TRBV7-2; D possibly corresponds to TRBD1 (6 bases). The CDR3 covers 13 residues. The germline CDR1 and CDR2 sequences are SGHTA and FQGNSA. Between the trimmed V and J ends, which lost 1 base and 8 bases, there was a span of 9 bases. CDR3 loop: CASSLGTGYEQFF. CDR3 in DNA: TGTGCCAGCAGCTTAGGAACAGGGTATGAGCAGTTCTTC.

The chain joins TRBV5-4 to TRBJ1-4; no reliable D call. The CDR3 runs 14 residues. CDR1 is SGHNT, CDR2 YYREEE, per germline (reference sequence). With 0 bases removed from V and 4 bases from J, the gap between germline ends came to 7 bases. The CDR3 spells CASSLEPGNEKLFF. CDR3 nucleotides: TGTGCCAGCAGCTTGGAGCCCGGTAATGAAAAACTGTTTTTT.

This clone was seen a single time. The V gene is TRBV7-7, the J gene TRBJ2-5, with a possible D match to TRBD1 (5 bases). Trimming shortened V by 8 bases and J by 4 bases, and 26 bases separated the two germline ends. Looked up from germline, CDR1 is SSHAT and CDR2 is FNYEAQ (reference sequence). The CDR3 length is 17 residues. CDR3 protein: CASSPSPGPGRGETQYF. The DNA for the CDR3 is TGTGCCAGCTCCCCAAGCCCCGGGCCCGGAAGGGGAGAGACCCAGTACTTC.

The genes are TRBV6-4 and TRBJ2-5; tentative D call: TRBD1 (5 bases). The germline V and J ends were trimmed by 0 bases and 7 bases, with 21 bases remaining between them. Germline CDR1 is MRHNA and CDR2 is SNTAGT. This CDR3 comprises 17 residues. Here the CDR3 reads CASSDSSAGPPRWTQYF. The CDR3 DNA sequence: TGTGCCAGCAGTGACTCCTCGGCAGGGCCCCCAAGATGGACCCAGTACTTC.

CDR3 nucleotides: TGTGCCAGTAGTATTGGGGCCGGCACTGAAGCTTTCTTT. Translating it yields CASSIGAGTEAFF. The J gene is TRBJ1-1, the V gene TRBV19; a weak D match, TRBD1 (5 bases). Trimming stripped 3 bases from V and 4 bases from J, with 9 bases between. Germline lookup yields CDR1 LNHDA and CDR2 SQIVND (reference sequence). The length of the CDR3 is 13 residues.

The chain recombines TRBV6-5 with TRBJ1-1; 7 bases fit TRBD1. V lost 5 bases and J lost 3; bases outside the gene matches: 3. This CDR3 contains 13 residues. From germline, CDR1 is MNHEY and CDR2 SVGAGI. CDR3 region: CASSLDRDTEAFF. CDR3 nucleotide sequence: TGTGCCAGCAGTCTCGACAGGGACACTGAAGCTTTCTTT.